Given below is one TCR beta chain in context. Antigen unknown. Per germline, CDR1 MNHEY and CDR2 SVGEGT. CDR3 length: 13 amino acids. The ends were cut back, 2 bases at V and 6 bases at J, with 10 bases in the middle. One entry per CDR3 protein results from TCRdb running MiXCR on the reads. The table has over 250,000 distinct CDR3 sequences, approximately 22% seen once. This record belongs to a study of T cell repertoires in cytomegalovirus infection. The sample consisted of cultured PBMCs, taken from culture after CMV antigen stimulation. This clonotype originated in a human donor in good health (CMV status not recorded). Some clones in this sample may be carry-over from other donors' samples. The chain employs TRBV6-2 or TRBV6-3 and TRBJ1-1, with no clear D. The chain's CDR3 is CASSYGQTSEAFF. DNA of the CDR3: TGTGCCAGCAGTTACGGGCAGACCTCTGAAGCTTTCTTT.